This TCR beta chain originates from a study of T cell repertoires in cytomegalovirus infection (dated by TCRdb to the late 2010s). With regard to the full study: Alongside well-studied HLA-B-restricted epitopes, the peptide stimulations were aimed at recently identified HLA-C-restricted CMV epitopes, whose presentation resists viral immunomodulation. Because public TCR beta signatures pointed to carriage of CMV infection together with the matching HLA type, the HLA type of each donor mattered for the analysis.

There are 16 amino acids in the CDR3, from cysteine to phenylalanine inclusive. CDR3 DNA is the only sequence kept; it has 48 bases, read in frame from the first base. V has 3 bases trimmed and J has 8 bases trimmed; junction bases matching no gene number 9. CDR1 and CDR2, per the germline V gene, are SGHVS and FQNEAQ. What the work shows at the level of the full study, not this receptor alone: The ex vivo response was dominated by HLA-C-restricted CMV-specific TCR beta clonotypes, which also provided the single most frequent clonotype in two of eight donors. Cumulative frequency of public TCR beta family members discriminated carriers of CMV infection plus the relevant HLA type in this cohort and an independent 352-donor cohort.

Concerning this clonotype itself: Its antigen specificity is not known. No quality values exist for individual bases; no much larger clone is one base distant.

Read against the paper, the sample's treatment or condition label means: in vitro stimulation with specific CMV peptide epitopes to enrich CMV-specific T cells. Sequencing relied on an Illumina HiSeq 1500. TCRdb ran its own pipeline on the public reads, namely fastp trimming at Q25 and MiXCR clone calling, and kept in-frame beta chains. One record per CDR3 amino acid sequence lists the most common genes and DNA. Counted in this sample were some 310,000 distinct CDR3 sequences; 20% to 30% of them appeared once. The ten biggest clones cover 13% of the sample. This receptor was identified in a human donor in good health (CMV status not recorded). Some clones in this sample may be carry-over from other donors' samples. The rearrangement joined TRBV7-8 to TRBJ1-4, and TRBD1 aligns with 10 junction nucleotides. Sample: cultured PBMCs, taken from culture after CMV antigen stimulation. The bases read TGTGCCAGCAGCTTCCTCACCGGGACAGGGGAGGAAAAACTGTTTTTT. Translated, this gives CASSFLTGTGEEKLFF.